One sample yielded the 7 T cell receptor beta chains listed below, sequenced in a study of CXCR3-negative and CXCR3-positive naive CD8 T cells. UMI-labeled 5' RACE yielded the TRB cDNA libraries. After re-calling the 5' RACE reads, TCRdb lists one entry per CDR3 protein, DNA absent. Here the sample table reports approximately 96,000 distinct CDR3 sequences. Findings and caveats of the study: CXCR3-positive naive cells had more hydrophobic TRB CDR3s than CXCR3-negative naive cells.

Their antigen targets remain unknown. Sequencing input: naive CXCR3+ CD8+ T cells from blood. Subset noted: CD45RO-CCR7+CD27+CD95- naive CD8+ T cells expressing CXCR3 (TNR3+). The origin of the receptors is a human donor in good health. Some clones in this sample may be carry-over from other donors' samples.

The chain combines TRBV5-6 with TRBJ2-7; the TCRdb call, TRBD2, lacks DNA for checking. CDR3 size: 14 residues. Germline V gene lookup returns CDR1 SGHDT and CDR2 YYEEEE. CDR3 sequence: CASSLGAGGREQYF.

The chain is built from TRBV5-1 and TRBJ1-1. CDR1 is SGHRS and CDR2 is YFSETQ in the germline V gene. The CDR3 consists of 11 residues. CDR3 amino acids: CASSFGTEAFF. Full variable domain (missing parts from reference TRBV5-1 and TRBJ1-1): KAGVTQTPRYLIKTRGQQVTLSCSPISGHRSVSWYQQTPGQGLQFLFEYFSETQRNKGNFPGRFSGRQFSNSRSEMNVSTLELGDSALYLCASSFGTEAFFGQGTRLTVV.

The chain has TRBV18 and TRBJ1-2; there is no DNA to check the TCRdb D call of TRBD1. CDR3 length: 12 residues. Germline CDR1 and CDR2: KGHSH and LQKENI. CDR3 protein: CAIPARPNGYTF.

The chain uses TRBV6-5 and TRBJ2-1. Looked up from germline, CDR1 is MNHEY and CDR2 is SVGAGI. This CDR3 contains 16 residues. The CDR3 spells CASSYSMAWGRNEQFF.

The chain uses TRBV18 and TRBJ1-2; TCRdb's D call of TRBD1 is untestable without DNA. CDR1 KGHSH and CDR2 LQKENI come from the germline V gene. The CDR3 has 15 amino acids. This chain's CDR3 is CASSPQDRVYDGYTF.

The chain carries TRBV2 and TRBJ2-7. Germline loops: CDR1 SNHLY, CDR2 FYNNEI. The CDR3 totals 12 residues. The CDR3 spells CASDEQPYEQYF.

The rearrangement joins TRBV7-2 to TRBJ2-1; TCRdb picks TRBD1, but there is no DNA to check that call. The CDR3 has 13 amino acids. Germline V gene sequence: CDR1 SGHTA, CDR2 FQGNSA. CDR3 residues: CASSPDGAREQFF.